Described below is a single T cell receptor beta chain sequence and its context. Its antigen is unknown. The data were obtained in a study of blood T cells in healthy people across ages. Study outcomes and limitations: Those diversity estimates obtained from one million T cells were thought to be underestimates. Across the age range, TCR beta diversity per million T cells fell in a roughly linear way.

Together with a sample-barcoded 5' primer, a J-beta primer mix was included in a second PCR lasting about 6 to 11 cycles. TCRdb analysed the 5' RACE reads with MiXCR anew, one entry per CDR3 protein. Found here are roughly 570,000 distinct CDR3 sequences, 27% of them singletons; the top ten hold around 20%. The CDR3 totals 14 residues. The V gene's germline CDR1 is SGHTA and CDR2 FQGNSA. V dropped 5 bases and J dropped 4 bases, with 15 bases sitting between them. This TCR derives from a woman aged 70-85 years in good health. The chain links TRBV7-2 to TRBJ2-7; possible D gene TRBD1, 7 bases. Sequencing input: blood. CDR3 residues: CASSQGGAKYEQYF. The CDR3 region has the DNA TGTGCCAGCAGCCAGGGGGGCGCTAAGTACGAGCAGTACTTC.